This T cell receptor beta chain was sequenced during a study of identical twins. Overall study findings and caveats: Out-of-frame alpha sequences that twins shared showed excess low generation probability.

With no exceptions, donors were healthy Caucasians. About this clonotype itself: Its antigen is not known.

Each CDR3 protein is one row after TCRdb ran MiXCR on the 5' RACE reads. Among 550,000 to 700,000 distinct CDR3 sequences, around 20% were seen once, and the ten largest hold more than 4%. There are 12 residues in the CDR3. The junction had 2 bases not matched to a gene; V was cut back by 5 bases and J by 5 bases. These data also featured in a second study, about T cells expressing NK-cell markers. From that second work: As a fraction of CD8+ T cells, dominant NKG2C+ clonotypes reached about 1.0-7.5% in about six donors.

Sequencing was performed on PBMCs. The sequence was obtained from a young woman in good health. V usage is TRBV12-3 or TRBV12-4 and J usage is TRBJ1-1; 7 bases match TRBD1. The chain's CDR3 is CASSDRVTEAFF. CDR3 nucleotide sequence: TGTGCCAGCAGTGACAGGGTTACTGAAGCTTTCTTT.